The source of this T cell receptor beta chain is a study of T-cell reconstitution after alpha-beta-depleted transplantation in children. The study's findings and limits: Counts and diversity of T cells one year after transplant came mostly from newly produced T cells.

V was trimmed by 5 bases and J by 0 bases, leaving 10 bases between them. CDR1 MRHNA and CDR2 SNTAGT come from the germline V gene. This CDR3 has 14 residues. In the case of this clonotype: The antigen is unknown.

This sample's TCRbeta library carried unique molecular identifier barcodes. MiXCR, applied by TCRdb to the PCR reads, yields one record per CDR3 protein. Seen here are fewer than 700,000 distinct CDR3 sequences, roughly 23% observed once, and the top ten hold 13% to 15%. This sequence joins TRBV6-4 and TRBJ2-5; no reliable D call. The sample in question was PBMCs, mostly from graft donor cells, obtained 360 days after TCRalphabeta/CD19-depleted stem cell transplant. This sequence originates from a boy younger than two who had a stem cell transplant for acute myeloid leukemia, so the T cells may come from the graft donor. The CDR3 loop is CASSPGSHQETQYF. CDR3 sequence (DNA): TGTGCCAGCAGTCCCGGAAGCCACCAAGAGACCCAGTACTTC.